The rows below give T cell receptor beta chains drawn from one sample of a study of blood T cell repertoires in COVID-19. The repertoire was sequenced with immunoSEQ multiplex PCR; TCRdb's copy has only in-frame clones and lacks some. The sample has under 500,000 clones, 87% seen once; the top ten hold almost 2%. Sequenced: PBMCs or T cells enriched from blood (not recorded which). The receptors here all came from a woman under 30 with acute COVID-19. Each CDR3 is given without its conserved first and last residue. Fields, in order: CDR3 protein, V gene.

ASSGPSGRRDEILF	TRBV19
AWRSGQISGYT	TRBV30
ASSYRRQTNTEAF	TRBV19
ASSQVTGGSGNTIY	TRBV3-1/TRBV3-2
ASSLPGGYT	TRBV12-3/TRBV12-4
ASSATTGAGANVLT	TRBV9
ASSLGAGISNQPQH	TRBV5-6
ASSSYGGQETQY	TRBV19
ASSNGDRINEQF	TRBV21-1
ASSPTGGNNQPQH	TRBV18
ASSSRGPNEQF	TRBV9
ASNRDTGYGYT	TRBV5-1
ASRLGGSYNEQF	TRBV5-4
ASSFLDTQY	TRBV27
ASSSRLDRENQPQH	TRBV6-2/TRBV6-3
ARTTSATTDTQY	TRBV2
AISEGGATYNEQF	TRBV10-3
ASSLGTREPQH	TRBV7-2
ASSLAGIKNIQY	TRBV13
ASSVEGGYGYT	TRBV9
ASSSRPGGDTEAF	TRBV6-5
ASSSSGGKAF	TRBV7-2
ASSLDSQGAGETQY	TRBV5-4
ASSRGTSGKGTDTQY	TRBV5-6
ASSPMENEQF	TRBV11-2
ASSSSGQGNQPQH	TRBV7-9
ASKLGQTNTGELF	TRBV6-5
ASSLLAGGPAGELF	TRBV3-1/TRBV3-2
ASSLLRPPSGNTIY	TRBV7-8
ASSSTRGNYGYT	TRBV11-2
ASIRQGQNQPQH	TRBV28
ASSLRRGDYEQY	TRBV5-5
ASSKGLAKTGELF	TRBV5-4
ASTTRDSPYEQY	TRBV28
ASSPATSGGGVTQY	TRBV5-6
ASSKRTGGEQY	TRBV5-1
ASSQGTDQY	TRBV4-1
ASSLLQQETQY	TRBV5-6
ASSLVYRQETQY	TRBV7-2
ASSPPLGTGGGLEAF	TRBV7-6
ATSREYSGNEKLF	TRBV15
ASSDSQGDSYNSPLH	TRBV4-2
AWNRGSGNTIY	TRBV30
ASSLARAYEQY	TRBV28
ASSLNLIGQGEGETQY	TRBV5-6
ASSFGSNTDTQY	TRBV5-1
ASSWGQGQLYGYT	TRBV19
ASSASSGGTTDTQY	TRBV27
ASSISGEVGDTYEQY	TRBV19
ATSARGNQPQH	TRBV24-1
ASSQKEQY	TRBV2